This TCR beta chain was retrieved from a study of T cells in Graves' hyperthyroidism and ophthalmopathy. General study findings and limits: In blood, most of the thyroid clonotypes expanded above 0.001 were also present. Model output signaled ophthalmopathy a median roughly 6.1 months ahead of onset.

The table lists this clonotype with a few counts. Its antigen is currently unknown. RNA transcripts provided the source from which TCR beta CDR3 regions were amplified. Researchers ran a first-round RT-PCR on the TCR CDR3 using the HTBI primer set. TCRdb redid the calling of the multiplex PCR reads with MiXCR, one entry per CDR3 protein. The profile covers over 700,000 distinct CDR3 sequences, with about 17% appearing a single time and over 15% taken by the ten largest. For the diagnoses, clinical symptoms, serum thyroxine and TRAb, thyroid ultrasound and orbital computed tomography were used. Input material: blood. The TCR originated in a woman aged 45 to 65 with Graves' hyperthyroidism that later progressed to Graves' ophthalmopathy.

The CDR3 nucleotides are TGCGCCAGCAGCTTGGACCAGCTGAACACTGAAGCTTTCTTT. Its protein product is CASSLDQLNTEAFF. V gene TRBV5-1 combines with J gene TRBJ1-1; D gene unclear. The length of the CDR3 is 14 residues. V was cut by 0 bases and J by 0 bases, with 6 bases left in between. Germline CDR1 reads SGHRS; CDR2 reads YFSETQ.